The clone carrying this T cell receptor (beta chain) was counted only a few times. Antigen: not known. This entry comes from a study of beta chain features in type 1 diabetes. The CDR3 loop spans 16 amino acids. V dropped 2 bases and J dropped 5 bases, with 15 bases sitting between them. Germline values: CDR1 SGHDN, CDR2 FVKESK. The whole isolated RNA underwent reverse transcription, so sequencing captured expressed TCRB transcripts. Some clones are missing from TCRdb's copy, which holds only in-frame ones; the method was immunoSEQ multiplex PCR. Altogether over 500,000 clones are present, around a sixth being singletons, with the ten largest covering under 0.095%. Points from the study as a whole: PCR might favor shorter templates, equally in patients and controls.

The sequence came from a man between 18 and 35 years old in good health. The source material was naive CD4+ T cells from blood. The chain employs TRBV14 and TRBJ1-4, with a weak D call TRBD1 (6 bases). The CDR3 sequence: CASSQNSGRGNEKLFF. The CDR3 coding sequence is TGTGCCAGCAGCCAAAATTCGGGCAGGGGAAATGAAAAACTGTTTTTT.